The next 18 T cell receptor beta chains were all read from a single sample in a study of CD4+ T cells in melanoma. Clones were sequenced by immunoSEQ multiplex PCR, and TCRdb holds only the in-frame ones, with some missing. The table lists 15,000 to 20,000 clones, roughly four fifths of them singletons, with approximately 12% in the top ten. Sequenced sample: cells from a culture (not recorded whether cultured in vitro). The receptors were gathered from a human donor with melanoma.

The chain couples TRBV30 to TRBJ1-1; 7 bases match TRBD1. V lost 8 bases and J lost 1; bases outside the gene matches: 7. The CDR3 totals 13 residues. From germline, CDR1 is GTSNPN and CDR2 SVGIG (reference sequence). CDR3 DNA: TGTGCCCGCACAGGGGCACGGAACACTGAAGCTTTCTTT. It translates to CARTGARNTEAFF.

This chain connects TRBV9 to TRBJ2-1, with 11 bases that match TRBD2. Trimming cost V 4 bases and J 2 bases; bases outside gene matches: 2. Germline lookup yields CDR1 SGDLS and CDR2 YYNGEE. There are 15 residues in the CDR3. CDR3: CASSLAGGPYNEQFF. CDR3 nucleotide sequence: TGTGCCAGCAGCTTAGCGGGGGGGCCCTACAATGAGCAGTTCTTC.

The chain carries TRBV19 and TRBJ2-1, with 7 nucleotides matching TRBD1. CDR1 and CDR2 from the germline V gene are LNHDA and SQIVND (reference sequence). The CDR3 covers 15 residues. Losses at the gene ends were 10 bases for V and 6 bases for J; bases not matched to a gene: 15. CDR3 coding DNA: TGTGCCACTAAGGGGACAGCGCGGTGGCGCAATGAGCAGTTCTTC. Protein product: CATKGTARWRNEQFF.

In DNA, the CDR3 is TGTGCCAGCAGTCCTGGTGTTGGGGGGCGGGAGACCCAGTACTTC. Its translation is CASSPGVGGRETQYF. The chain has TRBV6-6 and TRBJ2-5; either TRBD1 or TRBD2 may fit D (6 bases each). The CDR3 consists of 15 residues. Germline CDR1 MNHNY, CDR2 SVGAGI (reference sequence). V lost 5 bases and J lost 5, with 18 bases in between.

The chain combines TRBV7-3 with TRBJ2-5; D possibly matches TRBD1 or TRBD2 (6 bases each). Deletions cut 1 base from V and 5 bases from J, with 17 bases between. CDR1 and CDR2 (germline): SGHTA, FQGTGA. The CDR3 consists of 16 residues. This CDR3 reads CASSLKGGREEETQYF. The CDR3 coding sequence is TGTGCCAGCAGCTTAAAGGGGGGCAGGGAGGAGGAGACCCAGTACTTC. The full variable domain, in which reference TRBV7-3 and TRBJ2-5 provide the parts outside the CDR3, is GAGVSQTPSNKVTEKGKYVELRCDPISGHTALYWYRQSLGQGPEFLIYFQGTGAADDSGLPNDRFFAVRPEGSVSTLKIQRTERGDSAVYLCASSLKGGREEETQYFGPGTRLLVL.

This clone is medium-sized. This chain connects TRBV5-5 to TRBJ1-1, with no clear D. Looked up from germline, CDR1 is SGHKS and CDR2 is YYEKEE (reference sequence). This CDR3 has 12 residues. V lost 4 bases and J 2 bases, leaving 6 bases between the germline ends. The CDR3 bases are TGTGCCAGCAGCGGATTAAACACTGAAGCTTTCTTT. Encoded protein: CASSGLNTEAFF.

The V gene is TRBV6-1, the J gene TRBJ2-3; D is undetermined. CDR3 length: 15 amino acids. Germline V CDR1 and CDR2: MNHNS, SASEGT. V was trimmed by 4 bases and J by 0 bases, leaving 11 bases between them. The DNA of the CDR3 is TGTGCCAGCAGTGGCAAGGCCGTAAGCACAGATACGCAGTATTTT. This gives the protein CASSGKAVSTDTQYF.

V gene TRBV6-1 combines with J gene TRBJ2-7; possibly TRBD1 or TRBD2 for D (6 bases each). The CDR3 covers 13 residues. Germline CDR1 MNHNS, CDR2 SASEGT. V was shortened by 6 bases and J by 0 bases, with 9 bases between the two germline ends. CDR3 bases: TGTGCCAGCAGGCGGGACATCTCCTACGAGCAGTACTTC. It specifies CASRRDISYEQYF.

The chain is built from TRBV7-8 and TRBJ1-2; D gene uncertain. This CDR3 is built from 13 residues. Germline CDR1 SGHVS, CDR2 FQNEAQ. Trimming removed 8 bases from V and 3 bases from J, with 13 bases in between. The CDR3 DNA reads TGTGCCAGCGGAAAAGGGATCGACTATGGCTACACCTTC. It specifies CASGKGIDYGYTF.

The chain combines TRBV11-2 with TRBJ1-2; unclear D gene. Germline V gene lookup returns CDR1 SGHAT and CDR2 FQNNGV. The length of the CDR3 is 14 residues. Trimming left V 7 bases short and J 4 bases short, with 16 bases between. The CDR3 here is CASNDMKRGYGYTF. The CDR3 DNA reads TGTGCCAGCAACGACATGAAGCGGGGCTATGGCTACACCTTC.

V is TRBV5-6 and J is TRBJ1-2, with unresolved D. V lost 5 bases, J lost 6 bases, and 14 bases lay in between. The germline V gene has CDR1 SGHDT and CDR2 YYEEEE. The CDR3 length is 13 residues. The CDR3 reads CASRRARTDGYTF. The DNA of the CDR3 is TGTGCCAGCAGAAGGGCGCGGACCGATGGCTACACCTTC.

This clone was picked up a small number of times. This chain links TRBV20-1 with TRBJ1-1, with D possibly TRBD1 on 5 matching bases. Trimming cost V 3 bases and J 12 bases, with 14 bases left between them. This CDR3 is 11 amino acids long. Per germline, CDR1 DFQATT and CDR2 SNEGSKA (reference sequence). For the CDR3, the DNA is TGCAGTGCTAGGGGAACAGGTAGAACTTTCTTT. Encoded protein: CSARGTGRTFF.

The rearrangement links TRBV9 to TRBJ1-1; no clear D gene. CDR1 is SGDLS, CDR2 YYNGEE, per germline. The CDR3 spans 15 residues. Trimming removed 3 bases at V and 4 bases at J, with 16 bases between. The CDR3 loop reads CASSGPPGLITEAFF. In nucleotides, the CDR3 is TGTGCCAGCAGCGGCCCCCCAGGCTTGATCACTGAAGCTTTCTTT.

DNA of the CDR3: TGTGCCAGCAGCCAAAGCCTCGCGGCGCAGTATTTT. Translated, it gives CASSQSLAAQYF. The chain joins TRBV4-2 to TRBJ2-3; D gene unclear. Germline V gives CDR1 LGHNA, CDR2 YNFKEQ. V was trimmed by 2 bases and J by 10 bases, leaving 10 bases between them. The CDR3 loop spans 12 amino acids.

This clone occurred once. This chain joins TRBV2 and TRBJ1-1; D is uncertain. With 4 bases removed from V and 3 bases from J, the gap between germline ends came to 12 bases. The CDR3 totals 14 residues. Germline assignment: CDR1 SNHLY and CDR2 FYNNEI. CDR3 nucleotides: TGTGCCAGCAGTGGAGCCACCTGGGACACTGAAGCTTTCTTT. Its translation is CASSGATWDTEAFF.

The chain has TRBV5-8 and TRBJ2-3; D unclear. The germline V and J ends were trimmed by 8 bases and 0 bases, with 13 bases remaining between them. From germline, CDR1 is SGHTS and CDR2 YDEGEE. The CDR3 length is 14 residues. This CDR3 is CASRRMTSTDTQYF. The CDR3 DNA reads TGTGCCAGTCGACGGATGACTAGCACAGATACGCAGTATTTT.

The V gene is TRBV30, the J gene TRBJ1-2; weak D call: TRBD1 (6 bases). Deletions cut 0 bases from V and 5 bases from J, with 10 bases between. The CDR3 contains 13 residues. Per the germline V gene, CDR1 is GTSNPN and CDR2 is SVGIG (reference sequence). DNA for the CDR3: TGTGCCTGGAGTGTGGACAGTACGTATGGCTACACCTTC. Translated, it gives CAWSVDSTYGYTF.

The chain carries TRBV2 and TRBJ2-3; D unresolved. V dropped 7 bases and J dropped 4 bases, with 9 bases sitting between them. CDR1 and CDR2 from the germline V gene are SNHLY and FYNNEI. The length of the CDR3 is 12 residues. DNA of the CDR3: TGTGCCAGCAATCAGTTTTCAGATACGCAGTATTTT. Encoded protein: CASNQFSDTQYF.